The next 19 T cell receptor beta chains were all read from a single sample in a study of OX40 agonist ivuxolimab in advanced cancers. Generated by immunoSEQ multiplex PCR, the TCRdb table keeps only in-frame clones and is missing some. The data hold 65,000 to 90,000 clones, with 91% observed a single time. The specimen comprised CD4+ or CD8+ T cells sorted from blood, sampled in a trial of the OX40 agonist ivuxolimab. These receptors all come from an adult with an advanced solid tumor such as melanoma, head and neck, liver or kidney cancer.

This rearrangement joins TRBV9 to TRBJ2-1; D gene uncertain. The CDR3 runs to 13 residues. V gave up 3 bases and J gave up 8 bases, with 12 bases separating them. From germline, CDR1 is SGDLS and CDR2 YYNGEE. The CDR3, as DNA: TGTGCCAGCAGCGGGGTCAACTGGGATGAGCAGTTCTTC. As protein: CASSGVNWDEQFF.

V gene TRBV2 combines with J gene TRBJ2-3; D may match TRBD1 or TRBD2 (5 bases each). The CDR3 contains 14 residues. Germline V gene lookup returns CDR1 SNHLY and CDR2 FYNNEI. With 4 bases removed from V and 5 bases from J, the gap between germline ends came to 13 bases. The DNA of the CDR3 is TGTGCCAGCAGTGCCCCAGGGAGTAGAGATACGCAGTATTTT. It specifies CASSAPGSRDTQYF.

The V and J genes are TRBV4-3 and TRBJ2-3; TRBD2 aligns across 9 bases. With V trimmed by 1 base and J by 5 bases, 4 bases remained unmatched. CDR1 and CDR2 from the germline V gene are LGHNA and YSLEER. CDR3 length: 15 residues. Here the CDR3 reads CASSQVAGGRDTQYF. The CDR3 nucleotides read TGCGCCAGCAGCCAAGTTGCGGGAGGGCGAGATACGCAGTATTTT.

The chain couples TRBV30 to TRBJ2-1; 9 bases are shared with TRBD2. V gave up 4 bases and J gave up 2 bases; unmatched junction bases: 6. Looked up from germline, CDR1 is GTSNPN and CDR2 is SVGIG (reference sequence). This CDR3 comprises 15 residues. The CDR3 loop is CAWKSLAGPYNEQFF. CDR3 bases: TGTGCCTGGAAGTCGCTAGCGGGACCCTACAATGAGCAGTTCTTC.

The rearrangement uses TRBV27 and TRBJ2-2; perhaps D is TRBD1 or TRBD2 (5 bases each). V was shortened by 2 bases and J by 6 bases, with 16 bases between the two germline ends. The CDR3 is 16 amino acids. Germline V gene sequence: CDR1 MNHEY, CDR2 SMNVEV (reference sequence). The CDR3 DNA reads TGTGCCAGCAGTTTACTCTTGGGGCAGGAGGCCGGGGAGCTGTTTTTT. Translating gives CASSLLLGQEAGELFF.

The J gene is TRBJ1-2, the V gene TRBV11-2; the D gene is possibly TRBD1 (5 bases). Germline CDR1 SGHAT, CDR2 FQNNGV. Trimming left V 0 bases short and J 7 bases short, with 12 bases between. The CDR3 is 14 amino acids. The DNA of the CDR3 is TGTGCCAGCAGCTTAGATGGGTCAGGGTTTGGCTACACCTTC. This codes for CASSLDGSGFGYTF.

The rearrangement links TRBV25-1 to TRBJ2-3; 10 nucleotides line up with TRBD1. Germline CDR1 is MGHDK and CDR2 is SYGVNS. The junction had 4 bases not matched to a gene; V was cut back by 3 bases and J by 4 bases. CDR3 size: 15 residues. Here the CDR3 DNA reads TGTGCCAGCAGTGACAGGGACAGGGGCCCAGATACGCAGTATTTT. It yields the protein CASSDRDRGPDTQYF.

With regard to this clone: The identical CDR3 is also encoded by other nucleotide sequences in the sample. V gene TRBV27 combines with J gene TRBJ1-1; 9 bases line up with TRBD1. The CDR3 length is 14 residues. The V gene end was trimmed by 6 bases and the J gene end by 3 bases; junction bases not matched to a gene: 5. CDR1 MNHEY and CDR2 SMNVEV come from the germline V gene (reference sequence). The CDR3, as DNA: TGTGCCAGCAGCTCCTGGACAGGGGACACTGAAGCTTTCTTT. Translating it yields CASSSWTGDTEAFF.

The rearrangement uses TRBV25-1 and TRBJ1-6; D is unresolved. V gave up 1 base and J gave up 7 bases, with 8 bases separating them. CDR1 is MGHDK and CDR2 is SYGVNS in the germline V gene. The CDR3 is 14 amino acids. The chain's CDR3 is CASSESSRNSPLHF. The CDR3 DNA reads TGTGCCAGCAGTGAATCGTCCAGGAATTCACCCCTCCACTTT.

V gene TRBV27 combines with J gene TRBJ1-1; tentatively, D is TRBD1 (5 bases). The germline V gene has CDR1 MNHEY and CDR2 SMNVEV (reference sequence). Trimming cost V 0 bases and J 8 bases, with 10 bases left between them. The CDR3 runs to 13 residues. CDR3 amino acids: CASSLSRQTEAFF. DNA for the CDR3: TGTGCCAGCAGTTTATCAAGACAGACAGAAGCTTTCTTT.

The J gene is TRBJ1-2, the V gene TRBV29-1; D remains ambiguous. The CDR3 extends over 12 amino acids. Deletions cut 6 bases from V and 0 bases from J, with 8 bases between. Germline V gene sequence: CDR1 SQVTM, CDR2 ANQGSEA. The CDR3 bases are TGCAGCGTCATCGGGGCTAACTATGGCTACACCTTC. The encoded protein is CSVIGANYGYTF.

This chain links TRBV30 with TRBJ1-1; D might be TRBD1 (5 bases). Germline assignment: CDR1 GTSNPN and CDR2 SVGIG (reference sequence). Deletions cut 8 bases from V and 3 bases from J, with 19 bases between. This CDR3 has 14 residues. The CDR3, as DNA: TGTGCCGCTGGAACGGGGGAAGAGGACACTGAAGCTTTCTTT. As protein: CAAGTGEEDTEAFF.

The rearrangement uses TRBV7-9 and TRBJ2-3, with D unclear. This CDR3 has 13 amino acids. The V gene lost 2 bases and the J gene lost 6 bases, with 9 bases spanning the gap. From germline, CDR1 is SEHNR and CDR2 FQNEAQ (reference sequence). In nucleotides, the CDR3 is TGTGCCAGCAGCTTATCCGAGGCCGATACGCAGTATTTT. Its protein is CASSLSEADTQYF.

The V and J genes are TRBV7-6 and TRBJ2-1; unclear D gene. The germline V and J ends were trimmed by 1 base and 0 bases, with 10 bases remaining between them. Per germline, CDR1 SGHVS and CDR2 FNYEAQ. The CDR3 consists of 16 residues. CDR3: CASSLVTLSSYNEQFF. Here the CDR3 DNA reads TGTGCCAGCAGCTTAGTAACCTTAAGCTCCTACAATGAGCAGTTCTTC.

The chain has TRBV2 and TRBJ2-7; no reliable D call. Germline V gene lookup returns CDR1 SNHLY and CDR2 FYNNEI. The CDR3 has 11 residues. V was cut by 9 bases and J by 2 bases, with 8 bases left in between. Here the CDR3 DNA reads TGTGCCAGTCCTGGGGCCTACGAGCAGTACGTC. This codes for CASPGAYEQYV.

V is TRBV5-6 and J is TRBJ1-5; a possible D gene is TRBD1 (6 bases). The length of the CDR3 is 16 residues. Germline V lookup: CDR1 SGHDT, CDR2 YYEEEE. Trimming stripped 0 bases from V and 2 bases from J, with 12 bases between. For the CDR3, the DNA is TGTGCCAGCAGCTTGGCGCAGGAGGGGGGCAATCAGCCCCAGCATTTT. Residues: CASSLAQEGGNQPQHF.

This chain joins TRBV11-3 and TRBJ2-7; 10 bases align to TRBD1. The junction had 13 bases not matched to a gene; V was cut back by 3 bases and J by 2 bases. CDR1 is SGHNT, CDR2 YENEEA, per germline. The CDR3 has 18 amino acids. CDR3 bases: TGTGCCAGCAGCTTCCAATACGGGACAGGGGAGTCCCCCTACGAGCAGTACGTC. Amino acids: CASSFQYGTGESPYEQYV.

This rearrangement joins TRBV29-1 to TRBJ2-1, with D hard to call. Per germline, CDR1 SQVTM and CDR2 ANQGSEA. The CDR3 consists of 10 residues. The germline V and J ends were trimmed by 4 bases and 10 bases, with 8 bases remaining between them. This CDR3 is CSVAGYEQFF. For the CDR3, the DNA is TGCAGCGTTGCCGGGTACGAGCAGTTCTTC.

This rearrangement joins TRBV28 to TRBJ1-2, with D possibly being TRBD1 (6 bases). Germline CDR1 is MDHEN and CDR2 is SYDVKM. This CDR3 spans 13 amino acids. V shed 6 bases and J shed 2 bases, with 10 bases lying between them. The CDR3 is CASSFDRNYGYTF. As DNA, the CDR3 is TGTGCCAGCAGCTTCGACAGGAACTATGGCTACACCTTC.